The clone carrying this T cell receptor (beta chain) was seen a few times. What it recognizes is unknown. V shed 5 bases and J shed 5 bases, with 9 bases lying between them. Germline values: CDR1 SGHTA, CDR2 FQGNSA. This CDR3 is 12 amino acids long. The record originates from a study of early T cells in non-severe SARS-CoV-2 infection. Overall study results and limits: There was a bias toward anti-spike CD8 responses in VDJdb matching, which missed private and CD4 specificities.

Separate cDNA molecules each had unique molecular identifiers attached to them. TCRdb re-called the 5' RACE reads through MiXCR, storing one row per CDR3 protein. Among roughly 90,000 distinct CDR3 sequences listed, roughly 15% were seen once. The chain is built from TRBV7-2 and TRBJ1-1; D unresolved. This TCR derives from an adult who was a healthcare worker with PCR-confirmed SARS-CoV-2 infection or an uninfected control (not recorded which). Sequencing was carried out using whole blood. The CDR3 coding sequence is TGTGCCAGCAGCCCGCGCTGGACTGAAGCTTTCTTT. Translating gives CASSPRWTEAFF.